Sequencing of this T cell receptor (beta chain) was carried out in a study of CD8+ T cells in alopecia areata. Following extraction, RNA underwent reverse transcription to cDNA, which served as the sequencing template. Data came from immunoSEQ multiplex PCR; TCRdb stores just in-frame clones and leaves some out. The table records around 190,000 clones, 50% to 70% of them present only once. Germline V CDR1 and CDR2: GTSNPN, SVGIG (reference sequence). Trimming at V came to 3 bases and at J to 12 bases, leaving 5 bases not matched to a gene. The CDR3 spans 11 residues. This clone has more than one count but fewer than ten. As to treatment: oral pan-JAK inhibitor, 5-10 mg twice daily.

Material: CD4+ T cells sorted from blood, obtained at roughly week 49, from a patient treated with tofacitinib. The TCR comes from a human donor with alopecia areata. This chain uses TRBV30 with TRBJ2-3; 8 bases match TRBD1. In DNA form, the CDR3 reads TGTGCCTGGAGAACAGGGGGTTCTCAGTATTTT. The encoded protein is CAWRTGGSQYF.